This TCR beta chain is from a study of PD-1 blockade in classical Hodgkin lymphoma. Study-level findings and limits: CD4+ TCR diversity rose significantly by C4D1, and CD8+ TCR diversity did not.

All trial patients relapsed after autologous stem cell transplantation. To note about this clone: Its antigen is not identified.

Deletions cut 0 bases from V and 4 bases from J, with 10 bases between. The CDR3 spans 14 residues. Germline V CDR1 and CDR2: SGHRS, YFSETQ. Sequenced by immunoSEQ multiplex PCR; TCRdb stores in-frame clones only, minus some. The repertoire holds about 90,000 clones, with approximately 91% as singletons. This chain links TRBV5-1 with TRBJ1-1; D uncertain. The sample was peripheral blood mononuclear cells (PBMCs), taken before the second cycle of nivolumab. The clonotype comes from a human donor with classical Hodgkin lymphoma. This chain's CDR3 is CASSLGVTLTEAFF. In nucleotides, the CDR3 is TGCGCCAGCAGCTTGGGCGTTACTCTCACTGAAGCTTTCTTT.